This TCR beta chain was sequenced during a study of T cell responses to AZD1222 COVID-19 vaccine. Second-dose intervals of approximately 4 or approximately 12 weeks were pooled. Findings and limits, study-wide: Seropositive at baseline were only six or seven AZD1222 recipients. Reportedly, nearly half of unique spike TCRs recognized epitopes outside B.1.351/B.1.1.7 mutations. Donors were largely white British and mainly female; clonal diversity was possibly underestimated.

TCRdb keeps only in-frame clones here, not all; method: immunoSEQ multiplex PCR. The profile covers roughly 46,000 clones, with about 91% appearing a single time and just under 25% taken by the ten largest. This clone has a single count. What it binds is not known. This receptor was obtained from an adult who received the AZD1222 COVID-19 vaccine. Specimen: peripheral blood, collected 28 days after the second AZD1222 dose.

The CDR3 is CASSFRLTGGYTF. The DNA for the CDR3 is TGTGCCAGCAGCTTTAGGCTAACAGGCGGCTACACCTTC. The chain links TRBV11-2 to TRBJ1-2; D perhaps matches TRBD1 (5 bases). Germline V gene lookup returns CDR1 SGHAT and CDR2 FQNNGV. V was shortened by 3 bases and J by 8 bases, with 13 bases between the two germline ends. The CDR3 is made up of 13 amino acids.